One and the same sample provided the 6 T cell receptor beta chains below, sequenced in a study of shared clonotypes between healthy human individuals (TCRdb year 2020). CD8 naive samples were CD45RO-negative cells positively selected for CCR7, giving a CD45RA+CCR7+ population that excluded TemRA cells. Library prep was done by the immunoSEQ multiplex PCR assay. As stored in TCRdb, this immuneACCESS dataset retains in-frame rearrangements with V and J assigned. A fraction of the clones does not appear; measured against another copy, unresolved V genes explain less than half of the discrepancy, and the remainder lacks a known reason. The sample contains about 1.9 million clones, around 95% of them found a single time. About 1.6% of the sample is taken by the ten largest. The sample taken for sequencing was naive CD8+ T cells from PBMCs. The sample's cell subset or site, from its label and the paper: CD45RA+CCR7+. The receptors come from a young man in good health. Some clones in this sample may be carry-over from other donors' samples.

This sequence joins TRBV7-9 and TRBJ1-1, with 7 bases lining up with TRBD1. The CDR3 consists of 15 residues. Germline V CDR1 and CDR2: SEHNR, FQNEAQ (reference sequence). Trimming took 5 bases from V and 0 from J; bases not matched to a gene: 6. As DNA, the CDR3 is TGTGCCAGCAGCCCCAAACAGGGGATGAACACTGAAGCTTTCTTT. Amino acid sequence: CASSPKQGMNTEAFF.

This chain uses TRBV6-5 with TRBJ1-2; 9 bases match TRBD1. J was trimmed by 3 bases and V by 6 bases; bases with no gene match: 8. This CDR3 contains 15 residues. CDR1 is MNHEY and CDR2 is SVGAGI in the germline V gene. The CDR3, as DNA: TGTGCCAGCAGACTCCGACAGGGGGTTTACTATGGCTACACCTTC. It codes for CASRLRQGVYYGYTF.

The rearrangement uses TRBV4-1 and TRBJ2-5, with D possibly being TRBD1 (5 bases). The J call is uncertain, as TRBJ2-7 better fits the DNA end. CDR3 length equals 13 residues. Germline V gene data show CDR1 as MGHRA and CDR2 as YSYEKL. CDR3 loop: CASGFYTGYEQYF. As DNA, the CDR3 is TGCGCCAGCGGATTCTACACAGGCTACGAGCAGTACTTC.

The rearrangement links TRBV5-5 to TRBJ1-3, with D hard to call. The CDR3 covers 15 residues. V was clipped by 5 bases and J by 3 bases, with 15 bases between them. The germline V gene has CDR1 SGHKS and CDR2 YYEKEE (reference sequence). The CDR3 DNA is TGTGCCAGCAGTTTAGACGCCTTGGGTGGAAACACCATATATTTT. Encoded protein: CASSLDALGGNTIYF.

The rearrangement joins TRBV5-4 to TRBJ2-7; 11 bases line up with TRBD2. Germline lookup yields CDR1 SGHNT and CDR2 YYREEE (reference sequence). This CDR3 comprises 16 residues. The trim removed 0 bases at V and 2 bases at J, leaving 4 bases unmatched. In nucleotides, the CDR3 is TGTGCCAGCAGCTTGGCCGGGGGACTAGCGGCCTACGAGCAGTACTTC. This translates into CASSLAGGLAAYEQYF.

The rearrangement links TRBV27 to TRBJ1-5; TRBD1 might be the D (6 bases). Per germline, CDR1 MNHEY and CDR2 SMNVEV (reference sequence). V lost 5 bases and J 5 bases, leaving 13 bases between the germline ends. This CDR3 contains 14 residues. This CDR3 reads CASSQWGADQPQHF. CDR3 coding DNA: TGTGCCAGCAGTCAGTGGGGGGCCGATCAGCCCCAGCATTTT.